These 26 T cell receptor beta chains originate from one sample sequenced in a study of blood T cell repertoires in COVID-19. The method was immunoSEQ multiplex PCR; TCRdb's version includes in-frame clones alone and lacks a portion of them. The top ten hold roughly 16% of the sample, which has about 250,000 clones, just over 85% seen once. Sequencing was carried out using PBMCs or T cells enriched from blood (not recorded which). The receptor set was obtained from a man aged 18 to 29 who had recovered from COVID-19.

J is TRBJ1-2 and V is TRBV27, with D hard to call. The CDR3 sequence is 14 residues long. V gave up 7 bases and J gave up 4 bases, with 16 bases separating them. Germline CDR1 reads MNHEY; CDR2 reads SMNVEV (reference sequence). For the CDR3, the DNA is TGTGCCAGCACCCACGAGCGGCAGGTCTATGGCTACACCTTC. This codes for CASTHERQVYGYTF.

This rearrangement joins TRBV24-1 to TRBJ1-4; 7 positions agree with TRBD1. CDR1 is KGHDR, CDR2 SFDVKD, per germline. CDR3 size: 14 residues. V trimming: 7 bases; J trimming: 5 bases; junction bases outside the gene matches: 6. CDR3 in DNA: TGTGCCACCAGCACGGGACAGAGGAATGAAAAACTGTTTTTT. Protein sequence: CATSTGQRNEKLFF.

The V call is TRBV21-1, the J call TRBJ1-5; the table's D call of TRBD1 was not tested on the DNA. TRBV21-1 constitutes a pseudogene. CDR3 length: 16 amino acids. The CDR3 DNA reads TGTGCCAGCAGCCCAAGGACACTTTATAGCAATCAGCCCCAGCATTTT. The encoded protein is CASSPRTLYSNQPQHF.

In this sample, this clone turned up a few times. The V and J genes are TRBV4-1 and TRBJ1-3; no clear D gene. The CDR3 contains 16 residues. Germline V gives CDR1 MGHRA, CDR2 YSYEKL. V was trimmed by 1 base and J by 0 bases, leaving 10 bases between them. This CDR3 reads CASSQAPTRSGNTIYF. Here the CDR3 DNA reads TGCGCCAGCAGCCAAGCCCCGACACGCTCTGGAAACACCATATATTTT.

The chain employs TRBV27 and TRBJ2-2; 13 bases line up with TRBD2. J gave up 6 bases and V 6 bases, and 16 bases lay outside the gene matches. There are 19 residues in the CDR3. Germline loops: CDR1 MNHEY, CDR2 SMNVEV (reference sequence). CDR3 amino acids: CASSGLAGDLDSVPGELFF. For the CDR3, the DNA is TGTGCCAGCAGCGGACTAGCGGGGGACTTAGATTCCGTCCCCGGGGAGCTGTTTTTT.

CDR3 nucleotides: TGTGCCAGCAGCTCGCCCGGGACTAGCGGGAGCTCCTACAATGAGCAGTTCTTC. Protein sequence: CASSSPGTSGSSYNEQFF. J is TRBJ2-1 and V is TRBV5-6, with TRBD2 matching 14 bases. The V and J ends lost 3 bases and 0 bases, in that order; junction bases with no gene match: 5. Germline V gene lookup returns CDR1 SGHDT and CDR2 YYEEEE. This CDR3 has 18 residues.

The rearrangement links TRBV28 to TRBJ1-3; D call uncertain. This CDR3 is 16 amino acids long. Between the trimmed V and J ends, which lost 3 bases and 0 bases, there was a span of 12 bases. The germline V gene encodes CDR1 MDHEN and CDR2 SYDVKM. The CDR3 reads CASSLLSAYSGNTIYF. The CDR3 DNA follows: TGTGCCAGCAGTTTGCTCTCCGCCTACTCTGGAAACACCATATATTTT.

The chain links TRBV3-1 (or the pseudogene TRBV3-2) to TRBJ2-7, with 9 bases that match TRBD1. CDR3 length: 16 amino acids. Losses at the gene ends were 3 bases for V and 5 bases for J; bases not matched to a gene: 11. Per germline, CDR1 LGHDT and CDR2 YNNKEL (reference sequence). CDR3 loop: CASSQPLGTGPHEQYF. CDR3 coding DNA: TGTGCCAGCAGCCAGCCGCTCGGGACAGGGCCGCACGAGCAGTACTTC.

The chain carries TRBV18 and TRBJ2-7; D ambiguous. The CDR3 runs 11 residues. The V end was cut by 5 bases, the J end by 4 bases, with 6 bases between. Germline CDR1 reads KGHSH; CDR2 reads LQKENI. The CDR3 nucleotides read TGTGCCAGCTCAGTAGATTACGAGCAGTACTTC. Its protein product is CASSVDYEQYF.

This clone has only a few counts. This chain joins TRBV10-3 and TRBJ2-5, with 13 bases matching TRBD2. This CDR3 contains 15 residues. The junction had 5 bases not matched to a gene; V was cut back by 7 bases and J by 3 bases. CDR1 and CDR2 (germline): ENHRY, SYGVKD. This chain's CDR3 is CAIKGTSGAEETQYF. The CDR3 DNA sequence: TGTGCCATCAAGGGGACTAGCGGGGCCGAAGAGACCCAGTACTTC.

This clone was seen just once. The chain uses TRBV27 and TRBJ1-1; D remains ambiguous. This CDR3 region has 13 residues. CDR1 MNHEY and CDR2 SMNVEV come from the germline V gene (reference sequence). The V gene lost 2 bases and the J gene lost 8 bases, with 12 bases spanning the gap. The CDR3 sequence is CASSLMLPGEAFF. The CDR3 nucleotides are TGTGCCAGCAGTTTAATGCTCCCCGGGGAAGCTTTCTTT.

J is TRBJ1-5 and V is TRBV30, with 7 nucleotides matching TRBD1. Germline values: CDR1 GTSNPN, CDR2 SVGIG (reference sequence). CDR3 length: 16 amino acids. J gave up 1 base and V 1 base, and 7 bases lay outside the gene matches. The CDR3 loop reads CAWSAGGMRSNQPQHF. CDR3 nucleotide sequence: TGTGCCTGGAGTGCAGGGGGGATGAGGAGCAATCAGCCCCAGCATTTT.

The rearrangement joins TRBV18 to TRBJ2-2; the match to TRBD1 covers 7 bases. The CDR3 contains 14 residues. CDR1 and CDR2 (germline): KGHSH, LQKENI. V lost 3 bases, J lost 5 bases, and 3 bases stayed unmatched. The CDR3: CASSPGQKTGELFF. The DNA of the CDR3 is TGTGCCAGCTCACCGGGACAGAAAACCGGGGAGCTGTTTTTT.

The CDR3 DNA reads TGTGCCAGCAGCCAAGTAGAGAGGAAGAAGTTCACAGATACGCAGTATTTT. It yields the protein CASSQVERKKFTDTQYF. The chain has TRBV4-2 and TRBJ2-3; D is uncertain. Trimming removed 1 base at V and 2 bases at J, with 16 bases between. CDR1 and CDR2 (germline): LGHNA, YNFKEQ. CDR3 length equals 17 residues.

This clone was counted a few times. The CDR3 DNA reads TGTGCCAGCAGCTTAAATGCGGGGACTACCTACGAGCAGTACTTC. It encodes CASSLNAGTTYEQYF. This chain joins TRBV7-8 and TRBJ2-7; 7 nucleotides match TRBD2. The CDR3 contains 15 residues. CDR1 and CDR2 from the germline V gene are SGHVS and FQNEAQ. V was clipped by 2 bases and J by 2 bases; unmatched bases: 6.

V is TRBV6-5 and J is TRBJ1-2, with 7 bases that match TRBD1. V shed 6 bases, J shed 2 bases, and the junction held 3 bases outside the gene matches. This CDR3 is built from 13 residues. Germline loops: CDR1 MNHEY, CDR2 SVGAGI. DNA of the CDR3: TGTGCCAGCAGGGTGGACAGGAACTATGGCTACACCTTC. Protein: CASRVDRNYGYTF.

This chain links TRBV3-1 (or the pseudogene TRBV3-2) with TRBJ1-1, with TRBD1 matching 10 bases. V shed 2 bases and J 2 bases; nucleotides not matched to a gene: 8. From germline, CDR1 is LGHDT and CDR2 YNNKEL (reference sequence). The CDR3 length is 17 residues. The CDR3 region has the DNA TGTGCCAGCAGCCAATCTCCCGGGACAGGGGCCAACACTGAAGCTTTCTTT. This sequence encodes CASSQSPGTGANTEAFF.

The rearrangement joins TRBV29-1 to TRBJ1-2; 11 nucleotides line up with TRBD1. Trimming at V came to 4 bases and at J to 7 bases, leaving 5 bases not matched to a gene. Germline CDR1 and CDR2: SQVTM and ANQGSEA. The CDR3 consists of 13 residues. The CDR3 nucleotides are TGCAGCGTTGTGGGACAGGGGGTGGGTGGCTACACCTTC. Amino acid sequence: CSVVGQGVGGYTF.

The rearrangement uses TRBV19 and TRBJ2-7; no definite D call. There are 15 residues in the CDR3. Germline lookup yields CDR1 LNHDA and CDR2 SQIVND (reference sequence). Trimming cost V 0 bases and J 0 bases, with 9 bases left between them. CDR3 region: CASSIESESSYEQYF. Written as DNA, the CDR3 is TGTGCCAGTAGTATAGAGTCAGAAAGCTCCTACGAGCAGTACTTC.

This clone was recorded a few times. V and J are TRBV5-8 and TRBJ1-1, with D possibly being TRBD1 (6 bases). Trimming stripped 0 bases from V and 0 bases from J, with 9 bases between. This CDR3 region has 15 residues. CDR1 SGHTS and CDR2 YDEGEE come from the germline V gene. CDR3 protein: CASSLVTGLNTEAFF. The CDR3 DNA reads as TGTGCCAGCAGCTTGGTAACAGGGTTGAACACTGAAGCTTTCTTT.

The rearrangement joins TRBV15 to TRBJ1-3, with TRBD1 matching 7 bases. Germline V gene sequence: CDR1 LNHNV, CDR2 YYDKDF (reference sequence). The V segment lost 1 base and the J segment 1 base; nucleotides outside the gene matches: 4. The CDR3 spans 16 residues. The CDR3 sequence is CATSRAKTGSGNTIYF. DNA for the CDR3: TGTGCCACCAGCAGAGCCAAGACAGGGTCTGGAAACACCATATATTTT.

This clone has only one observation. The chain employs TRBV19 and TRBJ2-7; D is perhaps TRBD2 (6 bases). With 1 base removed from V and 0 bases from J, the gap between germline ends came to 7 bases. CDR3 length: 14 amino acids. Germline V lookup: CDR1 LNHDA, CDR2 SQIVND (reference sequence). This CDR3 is CASSIAGASYEQYF. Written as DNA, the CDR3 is TGTGCCAGTAGTATAGCGGGAGCCTCCTACGAGCAGTACTTC.

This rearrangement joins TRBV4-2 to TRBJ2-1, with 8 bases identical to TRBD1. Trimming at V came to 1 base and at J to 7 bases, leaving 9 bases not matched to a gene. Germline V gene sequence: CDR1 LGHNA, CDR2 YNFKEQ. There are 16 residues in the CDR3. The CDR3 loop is CASSQGTGGLVNEQFF. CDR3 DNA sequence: TGTGCCAGCAGCCAAGGAACAGGGGGTCTAGTTAATGAGCAGTTCTTC.

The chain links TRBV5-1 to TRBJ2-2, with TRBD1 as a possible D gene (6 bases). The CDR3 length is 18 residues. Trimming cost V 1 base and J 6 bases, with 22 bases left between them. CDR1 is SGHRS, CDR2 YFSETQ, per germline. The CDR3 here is CASSLLPDRGNGAGELFF. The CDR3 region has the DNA TGCGCCAGCAGCTTGCTTCCGGACAGAGGTAACGGCGCCGGGGAGCTGTTTTTT.

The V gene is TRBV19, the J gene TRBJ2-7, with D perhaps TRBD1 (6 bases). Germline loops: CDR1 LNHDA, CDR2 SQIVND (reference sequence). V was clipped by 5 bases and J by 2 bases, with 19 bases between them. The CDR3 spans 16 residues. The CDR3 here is CASSSIRGLPTYEQYF. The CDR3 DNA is TGTGCCAGTAGTTCGATCAGGGGCCTTCCCACCTACGAGCAGTACTTC.

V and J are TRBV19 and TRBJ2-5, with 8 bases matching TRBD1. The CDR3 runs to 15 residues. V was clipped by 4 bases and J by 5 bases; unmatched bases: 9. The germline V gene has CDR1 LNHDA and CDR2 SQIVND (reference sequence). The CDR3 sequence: CASSRGQGVGETQYF. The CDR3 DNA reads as TGTGCCAGTAGTAGAGGACAGGGAGTTGGGGAGACCCAGTACTTC. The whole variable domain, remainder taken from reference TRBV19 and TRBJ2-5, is DGGITQSPKYLFRKEGQNVTLSCEQNLNHDAMYWYRQDPGQGLRLIYYSQIVNDFQKGDIAEGYSVSREKKESFPLTVTSAQKNPTAFYLCASSRGQGVGETQYFGPGTRLLVL.